Listed here are 20 T cell receptor beta chains from one sample, sequenced in a study of CD8+CD57+ T cells in acquired aplastic anemia. It was patients with CD8+CD57+ cell expansion by flow cytometry who were chosen for sequencing. Researchers used genomic DNA as the template to profile TCR beta VDJ and CDR3. TCRdb reprocessed the reads with MiXCR, giving one entry per CDR3 protein. The profile shows about 200,000 distinct CDR3 sequences, around three fifths of them singletons. The sample taken for sequencing was sorted CD4+, CD8+, or CD8+CD57+ T cells (not recorded which) from PBMCs. The source of these receptors is a human donor with aplastic anemia.

This clonotype came up once. The chain has TRBV20-1 and TRBJ1-2; D is undetermined. This CDR3 has 13 amino acids. Germline V gene data show CDR1 as DFQATT and CDR2 as SNEGSKA (reference sequence). The V end lost 0 bases, the J end lost 4 bases, and 9 bases lay between the germline ends. The CDR3, as DNA: TGCAGTGCTAGAGATAGTCTCGCCTATGGCTACACCTTC. Protein: CSARDSLAYGYTF.

In the case of this clonotype: No conserved phenylalanine or tryptophan is present at the end of the CDR3, so a read error is the likely explanation. V gene TRBV7-2 combines with J gene TRBJ2-7, with a possible D match to TRBD2 (5 bases). Trimming cost V 3 bases and J 7 bases, with 10 bases left between them. The CDR3 sequence is 12 residues long. The germline CDR1 and CDR2 sequences are SGHTA and FQGNSA. CDR3 sequence (DNA): TGTGCCAGCAGCTTTTCTGGCGGGGAGCAGTACCTC. Protein sequence: CASSFSGGEQYL.

This clonotype is a singleton in its sample. The chain uses TRBV20-1 and TRBJ2-7; no clear D gene. CDR3 size: 13 residues. V shed 5 bases and J shed 0 bases, with 11 bases lying between them. From germline, CDR1 is DFQATT and CDR2 SNEGSKA (reference sequence). CDR3 sequence reads: CSAPLDNSYEQYF. The CDR3 nucleotides are TGCAGTGCTCCGTTAGACAACTCCTACGAGCAGTACTTC.

The gene calls are TRBV7-9 and TRBJ2-5; 7 bases line up with TRBD2. Per germline, CDR1 SEHNR and CDR2 FQNEAQ (reference sequence). The CDR3 has 15 amino acids. V lost 1 base and J lost 3; bases outside the gene matches: 5. CDR3 residues: CASSLVASGEETQYF. The CDR3 DNA is TGTGCCAGCAGCTTAGTAGCCAGCGGGGAAGAGACCCAGTACTTC. Full variable domain (missing parts from reference TRBV7-9 and TRBJ2-5): DTGVSQNPRHKITKRGQNVTFRCDPISEHNRLYWYRQTLGQGPEFLTYFQNEAQLEKSRLLSDRFSAERPKGSFSTLEIQRTEQGDSAMYLCASSLVASGEETQYFGPGTRLLVL.

This chain joins TRBV7-8 and TRBJ2-7; no reliable D call. This CDR3 is built from 12 residues. The ends were cut back, 5 bases at V and 7 bases at J, with 12 bases in the middle. Germline CDR1 is SGHVS and CDR2 is FQNEAQ. CDR3 sequence reads: CASSPLGKEQYF. In DNA form, the CDR3 reads TGTGCCAGCAGCCCCCTGGGGAAGGAGCAGTACTTC.

This clonotype has ten or more counts. The junction shows a germline mismatch at one end, possibly a read error. CDR3 residues: CASSLGGVSTDTQYF. CDR3 nucleotides: TGTGCCAGCAGTTTAGGCGGGGTTAGCACAGATACGCAGTATTTT. The V gene is TRBV11-1, the J gene TRBJ2-3; tentatively, D is TRBD2 (6 bases). Germline CDR1 reads SGHAT; CDR2 reads FQDESV (reference sequence). There are 15 residues in the CDR3.

The V and J genes are TRBV9 and TRBJ2-3; 14 nucleotides align to TRBD2. Per the germline V gene, CDR1 is SGDLS and CDR2 is YYNGEE. V was pared by 5 bases and J by 2 bases, with 7 bases of the junction left unmatched. This CDR3 region has 17 residues. CDR3 amino acids: CASRSTSGGDYTDTQYF. As DNA, the CDR3 is TGTGCCAGCAGGTCGACTAGCGGGGGGGATTACACAGATACGCAGTATTTT.

With respect to this clonotype: With a much larger clone just one base away, this may be a read error. The J gene is TRBJ2-7, the V gene TRBV3-1, with D possibly being TRBD1 (6 bases). Germline V lookup: CDR1 LGHDT, CDR2 YNNKEL (reference sequence). Trimming stripped 1 base from V and 1 base from J, with 11 bases between. This CDR3 spans 15 amino acids. The CDR3 protein is CASSQGTGNSYEQYF. In DNA, the CDR3 is TGTGCCAGCAGCCAAGGTACAGGGAATTCCTACGAGCAGTACTTC.

The chain is built from TRBV5-1 and TRBJ2-3, with 11 bases lining up with TRBD2. Germline V lookup: CDR1 SGHRS, CDR2 YFSETQ. V shed 4 bases, J shed 4 bases, and the junction held 8 bases outside the gene matches. The CDR3 runs 16 residues. The CDR3 DNA sequence: TGCGCCAGCAGCCCGGAACTAGCGGGAGCTGCAGATACGCAGTATTTT. It is translated as CASSPELAGAADTQYF. The full variable domain, rest sourced from reference TRBV5-1 and TRBJ2-3, is KAGVTQTPRYLIKTRGQQVTLSCSPISGHRSVSWYQQTPGQGLQFLFEYFSETQRNKGNFPGRFSGRQFSNSRSEMNVSTLELGDSALYLCASSPELAGAADTQYFGPGTRLTVL.

V and J are TRBV5-1 and TRBJ2-7; 9 nucleotides line up with TRBD1. V lost 4 bases and J lost 2; bases outside the gene matches: 7. The CDR3 contains 15 residues. Germline V gene sequence: CDR1 SGHRS, CDR2 YFSETQ. This CDR3 reads CASSQDRDRAYEQYF. DNA for the CDR3: TGCGCCAGCAGCCAAGACCGGGACAGGGCCTACGAGCAGTACTTC.

J is TRBJ2-3 and V is TRBV29-1; D gene ambiguous. V was shortened by 5 bases and J by 0 bases, with 9 bases between the two germline ends. CDR3 length: 13 amino acids. CDR1 and CDR2 from the germline V gene are SQVTM and ANQGSEA. CDR3 protein: CSVNELSTDTQYF. CDR3 sequence (DNA): TGCAGCGTTAACGAGCTTAGCACAGATACGCAGTATTTT.

About this clonotype: No conserved phenylalanine or tryptophan ends this CDR3, so it is likely a read error. The chain is built from TRBV7-9 and TRBJ2-3; D remains unclear. The CDR3 covers 12 residues. Germline lookup yields CDR1 SEHNR and CDR2 FQNEAQ (reference sequence). DNA for the CDR3: TGTGCCAGCAGCTTCCGTCACGATACTCAGTATCTT. It translates to CASSFRHDTQYL.

The rearrangement joins TRBV19 to TRBJ2-5, with D possibly matching TRBD2 (5 bases). Per germline, CDR1 LNHDA and CDR2 SQIVND (reference sequence). V lost 6 bases and J lost 4, with 12 bases in between. The CDR3 extends over 13 amino acids. The DNA of the CDR3 is TGTGCCAGTAGGTCGGGGAGTCGAGAGACCCAGTACTTC. This codes for CASRSGSRETQYF.

This clonotype is medium-sized (0.01 to 0.1%). The chain links TRBV6-2 or TRBV6-3 to TRBJ1-1, with D possibly matching TRBD1 (5 bases). The V end was cut by 4 bases, the J end by 7 bases, with 13 bases between. From germline, CDR1 is MNHEY and CDR2 SVGEGT. This CDR3 comprises 13 residues. CDR3 region: CASSSAGGIEAFF. The CDR3 DNA reads as TGTGCCAGCAGTTCCGCCGGGGGGATTGAAGCTTTCTTT.

The V gene is TRBV5-1, the J gene TRBJ2-1, with a tentative D call TRBD2 (6 bases). V shed 4 bases and J shed 8 bases, with 19 bases lying between them. The CDR3 has 15 residues. Germline V gene lookup returns CDR1 SGHRS and CDR2 YFSETQ. The CDR3 DNA is TGCGCCAGCAGCCTGGAGGGGAACTTTGTCCATGAGCAGTTCTTC. Encoded protein: CASSLEGNFVHEQFF.

The genes are TRBV6-4 and TRBJ2-2, with TRBD2 identical over 10 bases. CDR1 is MRHNA and CDR2 is SNTAGT in the germline V gene. With 3 bases clipped from V and 3 bases from J, the junction kept 4 bases outside the gene matches. This CDR3 contains 16 residues. CDR3 bases: TGTGCCAGCAGTGAACTAGCGGGATCGCACACCGGGGAGCTGTTTTTT. It encodes CASSELAGSHTGELFF.

V usage is TRBV5-6 and J usage is TRBJ2-1; 9 positions match TRBD2. Trimming removed 0 bases from V and 6 bases from J; junction bases left unmatched: 7. Per germline, CDR1 SGHDT and CDR2 YYEEEE. There are 16 residues in the CDR3. The CDR3, as DNA: TGTGCCAGCAGCTTGGTAGGCCTAGCGGGAACCAATGAGCAGTTCTTC. Translated, it gives CASSLVGLAGTNEQFF.

The chain joins TRBV25-1 to TRBJ1-2; D possibly corresponds to TRBD1 (6 bases). Germline V gene lookup returns CDR1 MGHDK and CDR2 SYGVNS. The CDR3 extends over 14 amino acids. Trimming stripped 1 base from V and 2 bases from J, with 8 bases between. CDR3 DNA sequence: TGTGCCAGCAGTGAATCCGGACAGAACTATGGCTACACCTTC. It encodes CASSESGQNYGYTF.

The rearrangement joins TRBV5-1 to TRBJ2-7; no clear D. Trimming removed 2 bases from V and 4 bases from J, with 10 bases in between. Looked up from germline, CDR1 is SGHRS and CDR2 is YFSETQ. This CDR3 region has 13 residues. The CDR3 region is CASSLPNPYEQYF. The CDR3 DNA is TGCGCCAGCAGCTTACCTAATCCATACGAGCAGTACTTC. Combining the CDR3 with reference TRBV5-1 and TRBJ2-7 gives the whole variable domain KAGVTQTPRYLIKTRGQQVTLSCSPISGHRSVSWYQQTPGQGLQFLFEYFSETQRNKGNFPGRFSGRQFSNSRSEMNVSTLELGDSALYLCASSLPNPYEQYFGPGTRLTVT.

V gene TRBV29-1 combines with J gene TRBJ2-7; 7 nucleotides align to TRBD1. Germline V gene data show CDR1 as SQVTM and CDR2 as ANQGSEA. The trim removed 8 bases at V and 3 bases at J, leaving 7 bases unmatched. The CDR3 loop spans 12 amino acids. CDR3 in amino acids: CSFGDSHYEQYF. CDR3 in DNA: TGCAGCTTTGGGGACAGCCACTACGAGCAGTACTTC.